This TCR beta chain originates from a study of blood T cell repertoires in COVID-19. The CDR3 runs 13 residues. CDR1 is SGHVS and CDR2 is FQNEAQ in the germline V gene. Trimming left V 3 bases short and J 4 bases short, with 9 bases between. The study recruited people aged about 18 to 95 years across approximately 24 US areas. Method: immunoSEQ multiplex PCR; TCRdb's copy keeps in-frame clones and lacks some. The sample carries around 450,000 clones, roughly nine tenths recorded once. Sequenced material: PBMCs or T cells enriched from blood (not recorded which). The rearrangement uses TRBV7-8 and TRBJ1-2; no firm D call. The receptor comes from a woman under 30 with acute COVID-19. CDR3 sequence: CASSFDNGYGYTF. CDR3 sequence (DNA): TGTGCCAGCAGCTTCGACAACGGCTATGGCTACACCTTC.